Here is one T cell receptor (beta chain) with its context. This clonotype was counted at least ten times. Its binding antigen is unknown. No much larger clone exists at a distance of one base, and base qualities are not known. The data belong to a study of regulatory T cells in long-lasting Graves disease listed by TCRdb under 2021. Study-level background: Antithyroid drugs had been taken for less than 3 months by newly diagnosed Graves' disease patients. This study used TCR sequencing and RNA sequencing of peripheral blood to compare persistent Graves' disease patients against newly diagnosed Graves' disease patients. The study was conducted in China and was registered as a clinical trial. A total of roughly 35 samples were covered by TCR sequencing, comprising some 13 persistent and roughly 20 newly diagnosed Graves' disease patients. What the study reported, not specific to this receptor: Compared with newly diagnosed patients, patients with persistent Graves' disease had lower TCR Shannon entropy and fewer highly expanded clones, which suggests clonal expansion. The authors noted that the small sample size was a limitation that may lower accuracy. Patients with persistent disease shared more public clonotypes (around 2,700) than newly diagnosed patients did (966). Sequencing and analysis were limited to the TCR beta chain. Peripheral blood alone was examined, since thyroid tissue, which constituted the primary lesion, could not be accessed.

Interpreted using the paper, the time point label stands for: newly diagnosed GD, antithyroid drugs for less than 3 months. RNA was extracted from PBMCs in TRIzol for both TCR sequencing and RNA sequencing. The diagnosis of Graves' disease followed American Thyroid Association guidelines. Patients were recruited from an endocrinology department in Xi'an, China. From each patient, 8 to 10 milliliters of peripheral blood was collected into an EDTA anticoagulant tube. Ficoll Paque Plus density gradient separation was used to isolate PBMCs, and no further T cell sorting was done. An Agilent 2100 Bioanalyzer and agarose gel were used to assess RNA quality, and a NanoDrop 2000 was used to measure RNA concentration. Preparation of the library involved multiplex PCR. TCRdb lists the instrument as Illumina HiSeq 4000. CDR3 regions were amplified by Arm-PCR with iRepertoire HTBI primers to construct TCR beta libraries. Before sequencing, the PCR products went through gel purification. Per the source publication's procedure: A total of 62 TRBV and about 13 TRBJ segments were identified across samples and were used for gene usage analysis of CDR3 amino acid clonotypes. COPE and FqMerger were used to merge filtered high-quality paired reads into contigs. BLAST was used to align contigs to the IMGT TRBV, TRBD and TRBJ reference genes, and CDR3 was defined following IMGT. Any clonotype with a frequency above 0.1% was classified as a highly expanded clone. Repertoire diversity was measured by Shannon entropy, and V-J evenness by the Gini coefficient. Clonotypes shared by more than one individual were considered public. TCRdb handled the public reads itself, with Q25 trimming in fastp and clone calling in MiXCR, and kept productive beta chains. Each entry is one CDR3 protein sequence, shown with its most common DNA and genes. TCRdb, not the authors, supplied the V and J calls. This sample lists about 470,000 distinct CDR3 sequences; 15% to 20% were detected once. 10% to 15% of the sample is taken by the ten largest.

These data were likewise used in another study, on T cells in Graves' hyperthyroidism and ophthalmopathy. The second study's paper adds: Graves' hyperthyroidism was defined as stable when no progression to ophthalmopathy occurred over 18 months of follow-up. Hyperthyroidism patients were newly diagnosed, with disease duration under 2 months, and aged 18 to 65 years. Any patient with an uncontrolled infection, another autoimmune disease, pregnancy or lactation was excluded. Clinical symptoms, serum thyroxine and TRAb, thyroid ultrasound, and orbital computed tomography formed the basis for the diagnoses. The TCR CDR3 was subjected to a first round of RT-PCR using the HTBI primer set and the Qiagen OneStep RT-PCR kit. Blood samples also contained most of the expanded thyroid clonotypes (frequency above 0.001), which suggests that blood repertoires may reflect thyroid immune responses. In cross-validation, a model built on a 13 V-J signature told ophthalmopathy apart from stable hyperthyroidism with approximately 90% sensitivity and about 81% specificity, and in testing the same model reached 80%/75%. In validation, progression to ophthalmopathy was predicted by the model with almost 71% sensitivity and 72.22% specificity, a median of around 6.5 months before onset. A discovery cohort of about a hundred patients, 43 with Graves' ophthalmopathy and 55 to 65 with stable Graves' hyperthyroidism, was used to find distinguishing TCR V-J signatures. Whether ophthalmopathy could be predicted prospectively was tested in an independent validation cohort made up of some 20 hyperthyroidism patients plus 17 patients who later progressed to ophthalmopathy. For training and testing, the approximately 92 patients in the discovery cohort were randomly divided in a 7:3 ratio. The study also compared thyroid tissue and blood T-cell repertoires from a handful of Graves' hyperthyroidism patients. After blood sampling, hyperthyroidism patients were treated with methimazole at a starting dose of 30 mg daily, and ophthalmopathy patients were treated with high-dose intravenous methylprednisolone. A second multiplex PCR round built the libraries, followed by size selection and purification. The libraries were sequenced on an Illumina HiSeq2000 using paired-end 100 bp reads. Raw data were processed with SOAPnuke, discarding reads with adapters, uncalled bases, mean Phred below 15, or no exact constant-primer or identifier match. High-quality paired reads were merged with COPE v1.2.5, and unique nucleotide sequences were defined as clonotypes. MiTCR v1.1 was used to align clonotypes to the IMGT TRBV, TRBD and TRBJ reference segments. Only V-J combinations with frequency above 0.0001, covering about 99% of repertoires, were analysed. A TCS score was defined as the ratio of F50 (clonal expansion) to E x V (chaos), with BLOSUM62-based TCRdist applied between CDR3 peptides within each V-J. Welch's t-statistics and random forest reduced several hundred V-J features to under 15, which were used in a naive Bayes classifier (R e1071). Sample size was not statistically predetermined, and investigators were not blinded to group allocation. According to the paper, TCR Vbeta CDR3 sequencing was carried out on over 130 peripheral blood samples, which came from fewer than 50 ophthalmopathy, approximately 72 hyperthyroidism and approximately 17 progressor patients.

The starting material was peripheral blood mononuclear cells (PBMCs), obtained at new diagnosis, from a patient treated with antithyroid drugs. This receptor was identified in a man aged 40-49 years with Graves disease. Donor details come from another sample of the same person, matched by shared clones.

The DNA sequence is given as TGTGCCAGCAGCCAAGGCCTAGCGGGGACCACAGATACGCAGTATTTT. Translated, this gives CASSQGLAGTTDTQYF. Recombination joined TRBV3-1 with TRBJ2-3; 9 bases in the middle match TRBD2. From the germline V gene (reference sequence), CDR1 is LGHDT and CDR2 is YNNKEL. The CDR3 sequence holds 16 residues, the cysteine and phenylalanine included. This entry keeps only the CDR3 DNA: 48 bases, framed from base 1. Here V drops 1 base and J drops 2 bases, and the junction holds 4 bases not matched to any gene.